The 31 T cell receptor beta chains listed next were all sequenced from one sample in a study of T cell responses to AZD1222 COVID-19 vaccine. The assay was immunoSEQ multiplex PCR, and TCRdb's table has in-frame clones only and misses some. The sample has some 110,000 clones; approximately 90% are singletons. Source: peripheral blood, taken 28 days after the second AZD1222 dose. All receptors come from an adult who received the AZD1222 COVID-19 vaccine.

This clone was detected once. The rearrangement links TRBV10-2 to TRBJ1-2; D not certain. Germline V gives CDR1 WSHSY, CDR2 SAAADI. V lost 3 bases and J 2 bases, leaving 4 bases between the germline ends. There are 12 residues in the CDR3. The CDR3 loop reads CASSDQNYGYTF. CDR3 coding DNA: TGCGCCAGCAGTGATCAGAACTATGGCTACACCTTC.

The gene calls are TRBV5-8 and TRBJ1-2, with D possibly TRBD1 on 5 matching bases. Trimming stripped 4 bases from V and 4 bases from J, with 20 bases between. Germline assignment: CDR1 SGHTS and CDR2 YDEGEE. The CDR3 contains 16 residues. The CDR3 spells CASSGGTDLWGYGYTF. DNA for the CDR3: TGTGCCAGCAGCGGAGGGACGGATCTTTGGGGCTATGGCTACACCTTC.

Points on this clone: Other nucleotide sequences in the sample specify the same CDR3. The chain uses TRBV27 and TRBJ2-7; tentatively, D is TRBD2 (6 bases). Per germline, CDR1 MNHEY and CDR2 SMNVEV (reference sequence). This CDR3 contains 13 residues. V lost 0 bases and J lost 3, with 6 bases in between. CDR3 protein: CASSLSRDYEQYF. Here the CDR3 DNA reads TGTGCCAGCAGTTTATCGCGGGACTACGAGCAGTACTTC.

The J gene is TRBJ1-4, the V gene TRBV19; TRBD1 is a possible D gene (5 bases). The ends were cut back, 6 bases at V and 0 bases at J, with 14 bases in the middle. Germline V gene data show CDR1 as LNHDA and CDR2 as SQIVND (reference sequence). This CDR3 region has 16 residues. CDR3 region: CASRLAGRSTNEKLFF. CDR3 nucleotide sequence: TGTGCCAGTAGGCTGGCAGGGAGGTCAACTAATGAAAAACTGTTTTTT.

The V and J genes are TRBV5-8 and TRBJ2-3; D remains unclear. With 4 bases removed from V and 1 base from J, the gap between germline ends came to 13 bases. This CDR3 contains 15 residues. CDR1 and CDR2 from the germline V gene are SGHTS and YDEGEE. CDR3 in DNA: TGTGCCAGCAGCCGCCTTACAGTACGCACAGATACGCAGTATTTT. As protein: CASSRLTVRTDTQYF.

The rearrangement uses TRBV9 and TRBJ1-2; D is ambiguous. Trimming removed 0 bases at V and 8 bases at J, with 17 bases between. Germline CDR1 SGDLS, CDR2 YYNGEE. The CDR3 is made up of 15 amino acids. CDR3 region: CASSVDLRATEGYTF. CDR3 coding DNA: TGTGCCAGCAGCGTAGACCTAAGGGCCACGGAAGGCTACACCTTC.

This clone is a singleton in its sample. As DNA, the CDR3 is TGTGCCAGCAGAGGACAGTACACCGGGGAGCTGTTTTTT. It yields the protein CASRGQYTGELFF. The chain uses TRBV6-5 and TRBJ2-2; D is perhaps TRBD1 (6 bases). With 6 bases removed from V and 3 bases from J, the gap between germline ends came to 8 bases. Germline V CDR1 and CDR2: MNHEY, SVGAGI. The CDR3 runs 13 residues.

This chain links TRBV2 with TRBJ2-2, with a weak D call TRBD1 (6 bases). The CDR3 has 14 amino acids. Deletions cut 9 bases from V and 2 bases from J, with 13 bases between. The germline CDR1 and CDR2 sequences are SNHLY and FYNNEI. DNA of the CDR3: TGTGCCAGTGACAGGCGCCTAAACACCGGGGAGCTGTTTTTT. It specifies CASDRRLNTGELFF.

The chain combines TRBV2 with TRBJ2-1; unclear D gene. V lost 4 bases to trimming and J lost 12 bases, with 13 bases between them. Germline assignment: CDR1 SNHLY and CDR2 FYNNEI. The CDR3 totals 12 residues. The DNA of the CDR3 is TGTGCCAGCAGTGTGTCGGCGTCATGGCAGTTCTTC. Protein: CASSVSASWQFF.

The rearrangement uses TRBV11-3 and TRBJ1-1; 8 bases line up with TRBD1. The ends lost 2 bases at V and 0 bases at J; junction bases unmatched: 2. Germline V gene sequence: CDR1 SGHNT, CDR2 YENEEA. This CDR3 contains 15 residues. The CDR3 loop is CASSLRQGLNTEAFF. In DNA form, the CDR3 reads TGTGCCAGCAGCTTAAGACAGGGGTTGAACACTGAAGCTTTCTTT.

A single count supports this clone. The chain has TRBV6-4 and TRBJ2-7; no clear D gene. V was shortened by 4 bases and J by 0 bases, with 10 bases between the two germline ends. The CDR3 runs 14 residues. Germline-derived CDR1 and CDR2 are MRHNA and SNTAGT. The CDR3 nucleotides read TGTGCCAGCAGTGCAGAATGGAGCTCCTACGAGCAGTACTTC. Protein: CASSAEWSSYEQYF.

The chain carries TRBV11-3 and TRBJ2-7, with 7 bases aligning to TRBD1. With V trimmed by 4 bases and J by 2 bases, 11 bases remained unmatched. CDR3 length equals 16 residues. Germline V gene lookup returns CDR1 SGHNT and CDR2 YENEEA. This CDR3 reads CASSSPTGEIPYEQYF. The CDR3 nucleotides read TGTGCCAGCAGCTCTCCAACAGGGGAGATTCCCTACGAGCAGTACTTC. Full variable domain (rest looked up from reference TRBV11-3 and TRBJ2-7): EAGVVQSPRYKIIEKKQPVAFWCNPISGHNTLYWYLQNLGQGPELLIRYENEEAVDDSQLPKDRFSAERLKGVDSTLKIQPAELGDSAVYLCASSSPTGEIPYEQYFGPGTRLTVT.

The chain links TRBV2 to TRBJ1-6, with a tentative D call TRBD1 (6 bases). Germline CDR1 SNHLY, CDR2 FYNNEI. V lost 4 bases and J lost 10, with 14 bases in between. The CDR3 is made up of 14 amino acids. The CDR3 nucleotides read TGTGCCAGCAGTGGGCGGGTGCAGGGGTCACCCCTCCACTTT. Encoded protein: CASSGRVQGSPLHF.

The chain is built from TRBV19 and TRBJ2-3; no clear D gene. Germline V gene data show CDR1 as LNHDA and CDR2 as SQIVND (reference sequence). Trimming removed 5 bases at V and 2 bases at J, with 11 bases between. The CDR3 loop spans 14 amino acids. This CDR3 reads CASSLLTFTDTQYF. The CDR3 coding sequence is TGTGCCAGTAGTCTACTAACTTTCACAGATACGCAGTATTTT.

As concerns this clone: Different DNA sequences within this sample yield the same CDR3. The chain joins TRBV11-3 to TRBJ1-2; TRBD1 is a possible D gene (5 bases). Germline CDR1 SGHNT, CDR2 YENEEA. The CDR3 is made up of 13 amino acids. V lost 4 bases to trimming and J lost 1 base, with 7 bases between them. The CDR3 coding sequence is TGTGCCAGCAGCTCACAGGATAACTATGGCTACACCTTC. Encoded protein: CASSSQDNYGYTF.

This clone was seen once. CDR3: CASSTGRGETQYF. The DNA for the CDR3 is TGTGCCAGTAGTACAGGGAGGGGGGAGACCCAGTACTTC. The gene calls are TRBV19 and TRBJ2-5, with D perhaps matching TRBD2 (7 bases). From germline, CDR1 is LNHDA and CDR2 SQIVND (reference sequence). V lost 4 bases and J lost 5, with 11 bases in between. There are 13 residues in the CDR3. Using reference TRBV19 and TRBJ2-5 for the parts outside the CDR3, the full variable domain is DGGITQSPKYLFRKEGQNVTLSCEQNLNHDAMYWYRQDPGQGLRLIYYSQIVNDFQKGDIAEGYSVSREKKESFPLTVTSAQKNPTAFYLCASSTGRGETQYFGPGTRLLVL.

The chain employs TRBV15 and TRBJ1-3; D ambiguous. CDR1 is LNHNV and CDR2 is YYDKDF in the germline V gene (reference sequence). The CDR3 sequence is 15 residues long. The germline V and J ends were trimmed by 0 bases and 2 bases, with 8 bases remaining between them. Here the CDR3 reads CATSRDVGAGNTIYF. For the CDR3, the DNA is TGTGCCACCAGCAGAGATGTCGGGGCTGGAAACACCATATATTTT.

DNA for the CDR3: TGTGCCAGCAGCTTACAGGGGGACCTCTACGAGCAGTACTTC. Translation: CASSLQGDLYEQYF. The V and J genes are TRBV7-8 and TRBJ2-7, with 7 positions matching TRBD1. Germline CDR1 reads SGHVS; CDR2 reads FQNEAQ. V gave up 2 bases and J gave up 3 bases; unmatched junction bases: 4. This CDR3 has 14 residues.

The chain couples TRBV15 to TRBJ2-7; TRBD2 aligns across 8 bases. The CDR3 loop spans 15 amino acids. CDR1 LNHNV and CDR2 YYDKDF come from the germline V gene (reference sequence). Germline trimming cut 1 base from V and 3 bases from J; bases unmatched to any gene: 5. CDR3 sequence (DNA): TGTGCCACCAGCAGAGTTGATAGCGGGGTCTACGAGCAGTACTTC. This encodes CATSRVDSGVYEQYF.

This clone was detected a few times. The rearrangement joins TRBV6-6 to TRBJ2-7; TRBD1 matches at 8 bases. This CDR3 has 11 amino acids. Germline CDR1 is MNHNY and CDR2 is SVGAGI (reference sequence). With 8 bases clipped from V and 6 bases from J, the junction kept 3 bases outside the gene matches. The DNA for the CDR3 is TGTGCCAGCGGGACAGGAGGCGAGCAGTACTTC. Its protein is CASGTGGEQYF.

This clone was picked up one time. The V gene is TRBV7-3, the J gene TRBJ2-3; 7 nucleotides align to TRBD2. This CDR3 region has 18 residues. The germline V gene has CDR1 SGHTA and CDR2 FQGTGA. V lost 0 bases to trimming and J lost 0 bases; unmatched junction nucleotides: 9. For the CDR3, the DNA is TGTGCCAGCAGCTTAACGTCGGCTAGCGGATTTAGCACAGATACGCAGTATTTT. This translates into CASSLTSASGFSTDTQYF. The full variable domain, in which reference TRBV7-3 and TRBJ2-3 provide the parts outside the CDR3, is GAGVSQTPSNKVTEKGKYVELRCDPISGHTALYWYRQSLGQGPEFLIYFQGTGAADDSGLPNDRFFAVRPEGSVSTLKIQRTERGDSAVYLCASSLTSASGFSTDTQYFGPGTRLTVL.

CDR3 nucleotides: TGTGCCAGCAGTTTCGTCGAGGGGGGCGAGCAGTACTTC. Translated: CASSFVEGGEQYF. The rearrangement links TRBV5-6 to TRBJ2-7; D possibly uses TRBD1 or TRBD2 (6 bases each). Per germline, CDR1 SGHDT and CDR2 YYEEEE. The CDR3 runs 13 residues. Trimming pared 5 bases from V and 6 bases from J, leaving 15 bases between.

This clone was found once. J is TRBJ2-7 and V is TRBV7-3, with 8 bases aligning to TRBD2. This CDR3 contains 15 residues. Germline CDR1 and CDR2: SGHTA and FQGTGA. V gave up 0 bases and J gave up 0 bases; unmatched junction bases: 1. In nucleotides, the CDR3 is TGTGCCAGCAGCTTAACTAGCGGGGTCTCCTACGAGCAGTACTTC. Its protein product is CASSLTSGVSYEQYF.

The chain employs TRBV7-9 and TRBJ2-1; no reliable D call. The CDR3 is 14 residues long. Germline V gives CDR1 SEHNR, CDR2 FQNEAQ (reference sequence). Deletions cut 4 bases from V and 0 bases from J, with 7 bases between. This CDR3 is CASSWSGSYNEQFF. The CDR3 DNA sequence: TGTGCCAGCAGCTGGTCAGGCTCCTACAATGAGCAGTTCTTC.

CDR3 amino acids: CAWSVNGRNTQYF. The CDR3 DNA sequence: TGTGCCTGGAGTGTCAACGGAAGAAATACGCAGTATTTT. This chain joins TRBV30 and TRBJ2-3; D is undetermined. The V gene's germline CDR1 is GTSNPN and CDR2 SVGIG (reference sequence). The CDR3 has 13 residues. Trimming took off 0 bases at V and 7 bases at J, with 11 bases between the two ends.

This chain links TRBV6-5 with TRBJ2-1; D ambiguous. The CDR3 contains 10 residues. CDR1 and CDR2 (germline): MNHEY, SVGAGI. V was pared by 7 bases and J by 9 bases, with 7 bases between. In DNA form, the CDR3 reads TGTGCCAGCAACGTAGGTGAGCAGTTCTTC. Protein sequence: CASNVGEQFF.

In regard to this clone: Different DNA sequences within this sample yield the same CDR3. The chain is built from TRBV5-1 and TRBJ2-3, with 10 bases that match TRBD2. CDR3 length equals 16 residues. Germline trimming cut 0 bases from V and 2 bases from J; bases unmatched to any gene: 3. The V gene's germline CDR1 is SGHRS and CDR2 YFSETQ. CDR3: CASSLGLAGVTDTQYF. Here the CDR3 DNA reads TGCGCCAGCAGCTTGGGTCTAGCGGGGGTCACAGATACGCAGTATTTT.

The gene calls are TRBV18 and TRBJ1-1, with a weak D call TRBD1 (6 bases). The length of the CDR3 is 14 residues. V lost 6 bases and J lost 0, with 11 bases in between. Germline CDR1 and CDR2: KGHSH and LQKENI. CDR3 sequence reads: CASSPQGMNTEAFF. The CDR3 DNA sequence: TGTGCCAGCTCCCCGCAGGGGATGAACACTGAAGCTTTCTTT. The complete variable domain, with remaining parts taken from reference TRBV18 and TRBJ1-1, reads NAGVMQNPRHLVRRRGQEARLRCSPMKGHSHVYWYRQLPEEGLKFMVYLQKENIIDESGMPKERFSAEFPKEGPSILRIQQVVRGDSAAYFCASSPQGMNTEAFFGQGTRLTVV.

Only one count was recorded for this clone. The gene calls are TRBV5-1 and TRBJ2-6; TRBD1 matches 11 bases. This CDR3 comprises 19 residues. J lost 0 bases, V lost 4 bases, and 9 bases had no gene match. The V gene's germline CDR1 is SGHRS and CDR2 YFSETQ. The CDR3 here is CASSAHRDRGNSGANVLTF. The CDR3 DNA follows: TGCGCCAGCAGCGCCCACCGGGACAGGGGGAACTCTGGGGCCAACGTCCTGACTTTC.

The rearrangement joins TRBV29-1 to TRBJ2-1; D may be TRBD2 (6 bases). V was trimmed by 3 bases and J by 10 bases, leaving 16 bases between them. The CDR3 contains 13 residues. The germline V gene encodes CDR1 SQVTM and CDR2 ANQGSEA. CDR3 loop: CSVDSTTREEQFF. CDR3 coding DNA: TGCAGCGTTGATTCGACTACTCGGGAGGAGCAGTTCTTC.

This clone was recorded only once. The V and J genes are TRBV28 and TRBJ2-1; D possibly matches TRBD1 or TRBD2 (5 bases each). V gave up 6 bases and J gave up 0 bases, with 12 bases separating them. Germline V gene data show CDR1 as MDHEN and CDR2 as SYDVKM. The CDR3 is 15 amino acids. CDR3 nucleotide sequence: TGTGCCAGCAGAGACGGGACCGGCTCCTACAATGAGCAGTTCTTC. Protein product: CASRDGTGSYNEQFF.